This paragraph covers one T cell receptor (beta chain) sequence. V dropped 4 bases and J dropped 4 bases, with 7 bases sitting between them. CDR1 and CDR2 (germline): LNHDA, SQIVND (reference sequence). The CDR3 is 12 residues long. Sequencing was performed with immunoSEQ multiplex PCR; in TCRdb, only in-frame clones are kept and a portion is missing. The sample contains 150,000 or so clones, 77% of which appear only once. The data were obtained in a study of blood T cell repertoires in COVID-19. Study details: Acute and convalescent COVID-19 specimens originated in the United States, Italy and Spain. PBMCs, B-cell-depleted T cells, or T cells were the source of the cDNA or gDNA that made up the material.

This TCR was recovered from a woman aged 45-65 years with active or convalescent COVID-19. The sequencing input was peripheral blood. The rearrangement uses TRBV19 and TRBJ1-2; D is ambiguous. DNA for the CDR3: TGTGCCAGTAGTAGCTACAGCTATGGCTACACCTTC. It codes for CASSSYSYGYTF.